The 26 T cell receptor beta chains reported below all come from one sample, sequenced in a study of blood T cell repertoires in COVID-19. Repertoires were generated with immunoSEQ multiplex PCR, while TCRdb's copy carries only in-frame clones and drops some. The table includes over 200,000 clones, around 92% detected once. The sequencing input was peripheral blood. All receptors derive from a person in their late teens or twenties with COVID-19, enrolled during active disease.

The chain combines TRBV6-6 with TRBJ2-5, with 8 bases aligning to TRBD2. The ends lost 7 bases at V and 4 bases at J; junction bases unmatched: 5. Per the germline V gene, CDR1 is MNHNY and CDR2 is SVGAGI (reference sequence). The length of the CDR3 is 13 residues. The CDR3 region is CASKSGSLETQYF. The DNA of the CDR3 is TGTGCCAGCAAGAGCGGGAGTTTAGAGACCCAGTACTTC.

The V call is TRBV6-1, the J call TRBJ2-3, with 7 bases lining up with TRBD1. The V segment lost 2 bases and the J segment 1 base; nucleotides outside the gene matches: 3. Germline assignment: CDR1 MNHNS and CDR2 SASEGT. CDR3 length: 15 amino acids. The DNA of the CDR3 is TGTGCCAGCAGTGAATGGCAGGGGGGCACAGATACGCAGTATTTT. It yields the protein CASSEWQGGTDTQYF.

V gene TRBV4-2 combines with J gene TRBJ1-6, with 7 positions matching TRBD1. V lost 2 bases, J lost 5 bases, and 3 bases stayed unmatched. This CDR3 spans 15 amino acids. Germline V gene lookup returns CDR1 LGHNA and CDR2 YNFKEQ. Here the CDR3 reads CASSQLTGDNSPLHF. In DNA, the CDR3 is TGTGCCAGCAGCCAACTTACAGGGGATAATTCACCCCTCCACTTT.

The gene calls are TRBV24-1 and TRBJ1-1, with D possibly being TRBD1 (6 bases). This CDR3 has 15 amino acids. CDR1 and CDR2 (germline): KGHDR, SFDVKD. V lost 5 bases to trimming and J lost 1 base, with 13 bases between them. Here the CDR3 DNA reads TGTGCCACCAGTGCCACAGGGATGGGGAACACTGAAGCTTTCTTT. Translation gives CATSATGMGNTEAFF.

V is TRBV7-6 and J is TRBJ2-2; 7 nucleotides agree with TRBD1. Trimming cost V 2 bases and J 1 base; bases outside gene matches: 13. The CDR3 extends over 19 amino acids. Germline V lookup: CDR1 SGHVS, CDR2 FNYEAQ. CDR3 in amino acids: CASSLYLSSGTVNTGELFF. The CDR3 DNA follows: TGTGCCAGCAGCTTATACTTGTCTTCCGGGACAGTGAACACCGGGGAGCTGTTTTTT.

The chain employs TRBV5-4 and TRBJ2-1; TRBD2 matches 7 bases. CDR3 length: 13 residues. V was clipped by 1 base and J by 7 bases; unmatched bases: 2. CDR1 is SGHNT, CDR2 YYREEE, per germline (reference sequence). The CDR3 here is CASSLWEGNEQFF. The CDR3 nucleotides are TGTGCCAGCAGCTTGTGGGAGGGAAATGAGCAGTTCTTC.

V gene TRBV2 combines with J gene TRBJ1-1, with D perhaps matching TRBD1 (6 bases). V lost 6 bases and J lost 13, with 15 bases in between. CDR1 and CDR2 from the germline V gene are SNHLY and FYNNEI. The CDR3 runs to 11 residues. The CDR3 loop is CASSAGQYGFF. For the CDR3, the DNA is TGTGCCAGCAGCGCTGGACAGTACGGTTTCTTT. The full variable domain, completed using reference TRBV2 and TRBJ1-1, is EPEVTQTPSHQVTQMGQEVILRCVPISNHLYFYWYRQILGQKVEFLVSFYNNEISEKSEIFDDQFSVERPDGSNFTLKIRSTKLEDSAMYFCASSAGQYGFFGQGTRLTVV.

The chain employs TRBV18 and TRBJ1-4; no clear D. The CDR3 covers 13 residues. The germline V gene encodes CDR1 KGHSH and CDR2 LQKENI. V dropped 3 bases and J dropped 4 bases, with 6 bases sitting between them. CDR3 sequence reads: CASSPTSNEKLFF. In DNA form, the CDR3 reads TGTGCCAGCTCACCTACAAGTAATGAAAAACTGTTTTTT.

The chain employs TRBV12-3 or TRBV12-4 and TRBJ1-4; D gene uncertain. Trimming cost V 2 bases and J 7 bases, with 8 bases left between them. The CDR3 contains 13 residues. The CDR3 sequence: CASSLPPIEKLFF. The CDR3 nucleotides read TGTGCCAGCAGTTTACCGCCTATTGAAAAACTGTTTTTT.

V is TRBV5-5 and J is TRBJ2-2, with D tentatively TRBD1 (5 bases). There are 15 residues in the CDR3. The V end lost 3 bases, the J end lost 0 bases, and 9 bases lay between the germline ends. Per the germline V gene, CDR1 is SGHKS and CDR2 is YYEKEE (reference sequence). The CDR3 reads CASSYRGSNTGELFF. CDR3 bases: TGTGCCAGCAGCTATAGGGGCTCGAACACCGGGGAGCTGTTTTTT.

J is TRBJ1-1 and V is TRBV5-1; 8 positions match TRBD1. This CDR3 contains 13 residues. CDR1 SGHRS and CDR2 YFSETQ come from the germline V gene. Unmatched junction bases numbered 4, after V lost 2 bases and J lost 7 bases. The CDR3 DNA reads as TGCGCCAGCAGCTTTACAGGGGGGGATGAAGCTTTCTTT. Translated: CASSFTGGDEAFF.

The chain uses TRBV7-6 and TRBJ2-2; 9 nucleotides align to TRBD2. Germline trimming cut 5 bases from V and 0 bases from J; bases unmatched to any gene: 4. This CDR3 contains 16 residues. The germline gives CDR1 SGHVS, CDR2 FNYEAQ. CDR3 loop: CASSQTSGSNTGELFF. DNA for the CDR3: TGTGCCAGCAGCCAGACTAGCGGATCGAACACCGGGGAGCTGTTTTTT.

This clone has just a few counts. The gene calls are TRBV6-1 and TRBJ1-5; D possibly corresponds to TRBD1 (5 bases). Germline loops: CDR1 MNHNS, CDR2 SASEGT. The V and J ends lost 2 bases and 3 bases respectively, with 8 bases between them. The CDR3 consists of 14 residues. The CDR3 DNA follows: TGTGCCAGCAGTGAATGGGGCATCAATCAGCCCCAGCATTTT. Its translation: CASSEWGINQPQHF.

The V and J genes are TRBV13 and TRBJ1-5, with D maybe TRBD1 (6 bases). Germline V gene data show CDR1 as PRHDT and CDR2 as FYEKMQ (reference sequence). The V end was cut by 5 bases, the J end by 5 bases, with 13 bases between. The CDR3 contains 14 residues. The CDR3 region has the DNA TGTGCCAGCAGCCCTAACAGGGTGGATCAGCCCCAGCATTTT. It yields the protein CASSPNRVDQPQHF.

CDR3 sequence: CASSTTSRYEQYF. The CDR3 nucleotides are TGTGCCAGTAGTACGACTAGTCGCTACGAGCAGTACTTC. The J gene is TRBJ2-7, the V gene TRBV19; the D gene is possibly TRBD2 (6 bases). Germline V lookup: CDR1 LNHDA, CDR2 SQIVND (reference sequence). Trimming stripped 4 bases from V and 3 bases from J, with 10 bases between. This CDR3 is 13 amino acids long.

This chain links TRBV7-8 with TRBJ1-4; D may be TRBD1 (5 bases). Germline-derived CDR1 and CDR2 are SGHVS and FQNEAQ. V lost 2 bases and J 8 bases, leaving 15 bases between the germline ends. This CDR3 region has 15 residues. CDR3 loop: CASSLTGGEWEKLFF. The CDR3 DNA follows: TGTGCCAGCAGCTTAACAGGAGGGGAGTGGGAAAAACTGTTTTTT.

CDR3 in amino acids: CASSQDATSREQYF. The DNA for the CDR3 is TGTGCCAGCAGCCAAGACGCCACCTCGAGGGAGCAGTACTTC. The V and J genes are TRBV3-1 (or the pseudogene TRBV3-2) and TRBJ2-7; D uncertain. Germline CDR1 and CDR2: LGHDT and YNNKEL (reference sequence). Between the trimmed V and J ends, which lost 0 bases and 7 bases, there was a span of 13 bases. The CDR3 covers 14 residues.

V is TRBV28 and J is TRBJ2-2; 13 positions agree with TRBD2. The CDR3 extends over 18 amino acids. The germline gives CDR1 MDHEN, CDR2 SYDVKM. The trim removed 2 bases at V and 3 bases at J, leaving 6 bases unmatched. The CDR3 is CASSLRRGLAGYTGELFF. In DNA, the CDR3 is TGTGCCAGCAGTTTAAGGAGGGGACTAGCGGGATACACCGGGGAGCTGTTTTTT.

The CDR3: CASSVSSTSTDTQYF. The DNA for the CDR3 is TGTGCCAGCAGCGTATCTAGCACAAGCACAGATACGCAGTATTTT. The chain has TRBV9 and TRBJ2-3, with D maybe TRBD2 (5 bases). Germline V gene sequence: CDR1 SGDLS, CDR2 YYNGEE. This CDR3 is 15 amino acids long. Trimming left V 1 base short and J 0 bases short, with 9 bases between.

As DNA, the CDR3 is TGTGCCAGTAATGACGGGATAGGTCAGCCCCAGCATTTT. It encodes CASNDGIGQPQHF. The genes are TRBV19 and TRBJ1-5; no clear D gene. Germline CDR1 reads LNHDA; CDR2 reads SQIVND (reference sequence). The CDR3 runs 13 residues. V was pared by 7 bases and J by 6 bases, with 13 bases between.

This rearrangement joins TRBV24-1 to TRBJ2-1; 15 bases map to TRBD2. Germline assignment: CDR1 KGHDR and CDR2 SFDVKD. CDR3 length equals 17 residues. V gave up 4 bases and J gave up 6 bases; unmatched junction bases: 6. CDR3 residues: CATSDHRTSGGVNEQFF. The CDR3, as DNA: TGTGCCACCAGTGACCACCGGACTAGCGGGGGGGTCAATGAGCAGTTCTTC.

The chain has TRBV5-1 and TRBJ2-2, with a weak D call TRBD1 (5 bases). V dropped 4 bases and J dropped 1 base, with 11 bases sitting between them. The CDR3 is 15 residues long. Germline V gives CDR1 SGHRS, CDR2 YFSETQ. CDR3 DNA: TGCGCCAGCAGCCCAATACAGGTGAACACCGGGGAGCTGTTTTTT. Translating it yields CASSPIQVNTGELFF.

The chain carries TRBV6-2 or TRBV6-3 and TRBJ2-5; 11 nucleotides line up with TRBD2. Germline assignment: CDR1 MNHEY and CDR2 SVGEGT. The CDR3 totals 16 residues. Losses at the gene ends were 3 bases for V and 4 bases for J; bases not matched to a gene: 7. The CDR3 reads CASSYIELAGAETQYF. In DNA, the CDR3 is TGTGCCAGCAGTTATATCGAACTAGCGGGAGCAGAGACCCAGTACTTC.

The chain joins TRBV30 to TRBJ1-5; 7 bases are a match to TRBD1. This CDR3 contains 14 residues. Germline V gives CDR1 GTSNPN, CDR2 SVGIG (reference sequence). V was pared by 2 bases and J by 2 bases, with 3 bases of the junction left unmatched. CDR3 sequence reads: CAWSYRGGNQPQHF. The CDR3 region has the DNA TGTGCCTGGAGTTACAGGGGAGGCAATCAGCCCCAGCATTTT.

The chain couples TRBV7-6 to TRBJ2-3; D might be TRBD1 (6 bases). Trimming stripped 2 bases from V and 1 base from J, with 7 bases between. The CDR3 has 14 amino acids. Germline CDR1 and CDR2: SGHVS and FNYEAQ. The CDR3 sequence: CASSLRTGTDTQYF. The CDR3 region has the DNA TGTGCCAGCAGCTTACGGACAGGCACAGATACGCAGTATTTT.

This chain joins TRBV27 and TRBJ1-5; no firm D call. Germline V gives CDR1 MNHEY, CDR2 SMNVEV (reference sequence). V shed 1 base and J shed 2 bases, with 6 bases lying between them. The CDR3 is 14 amino acids. The chain's CDR3 is CASSLLSRNQPQHF. The CDR3, as DNA: TGTGCCAGCAGTTTATTGTCTCGCAATCAGCCCCAGCATTTT.